In this sample, the clone carrying this T cell receptor beta chain is medium-sized (0.01 to 0.1%). Its target is not known. Using RNA template, CDR3s of TCR alpha and beta were amplified with iRepertoire arm-PCR. One-step reverse transcription and amplification started from approximately 100-400 ng of tissue mRNA or PBMC total RNA. TCRdb independently ran MiXCR on the multiplex PCR reads; one entry per CDR3 protein. The data hold about 4,000 distinct CDR3 sequences, with roughly 30% observed a single time. The data were obtained in a study of glioma-infiltrating T cells. The study's findings and limits: Tissue-blood divergence was below expectation in non-neoplastic patients, above in gliomas.

Sequencing was carried out using glioma tissue, nonneoplastic brain tissue, or PBMCs (not recorded which). The source is a human donor with low-grade glioma or glioblastoma, undergoing nonglioma brain surgery, or in good health (not recorded which).

The CDR3 nucleotides are TGTGCCAGCAGCTCCGGGACTAGCGGGGGGATCTCCTACAATGAGCAGTTCTTC. It specifies CASSSGTSGGISYNEQFF. The V and J genes are TRBV6-1 and TRBJ2-1; 15 nucleotides line up with TRBD2. CDR1 and CDR2 (germline): MNHNS, SASEGT. CDR3 length: 18 amino acids. The ends lost 6 bases at V and 0 bases at J; junction bases unmatched: 6.